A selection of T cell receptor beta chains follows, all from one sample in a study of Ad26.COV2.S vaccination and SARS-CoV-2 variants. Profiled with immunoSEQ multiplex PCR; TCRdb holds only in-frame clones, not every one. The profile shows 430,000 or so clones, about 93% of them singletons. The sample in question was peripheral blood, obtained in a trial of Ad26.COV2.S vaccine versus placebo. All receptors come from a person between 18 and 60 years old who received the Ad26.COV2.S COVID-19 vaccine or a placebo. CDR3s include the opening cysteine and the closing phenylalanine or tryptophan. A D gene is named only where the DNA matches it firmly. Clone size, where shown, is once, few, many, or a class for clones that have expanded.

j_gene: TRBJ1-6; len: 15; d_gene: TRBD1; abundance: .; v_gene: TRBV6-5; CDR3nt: TGTGCCAGCAGGAGGGGGCGGGCATCGGATTCACCCCTCCACTTT; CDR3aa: CASRRGRASDSPLHF
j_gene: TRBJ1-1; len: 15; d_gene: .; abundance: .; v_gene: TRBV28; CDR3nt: TGTGCCAGCAGTTCCCTCACCACTCAGGACGGGCGAACTTTCTTT; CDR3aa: CASSSLTTQDGRTFF
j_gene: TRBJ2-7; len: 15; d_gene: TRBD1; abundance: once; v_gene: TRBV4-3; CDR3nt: TGCGCCAGCAGCCAAACGTTGGGACAGGGCTACGAGCAGTACTTC; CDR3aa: CASSQTLGQGYEQYF
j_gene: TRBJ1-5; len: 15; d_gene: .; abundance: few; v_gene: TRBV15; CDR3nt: TGTGCCACCAGCAGTGGGATAAGGAGCAATCAGCCCCAGCATTTT; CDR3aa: CATSSGIRSNQPQHF
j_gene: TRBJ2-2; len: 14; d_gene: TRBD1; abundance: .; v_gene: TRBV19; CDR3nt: TGTGCCAGTAGTCCTTCGACAGGGCCCGGGGAGCTGTTTTTT; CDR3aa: CASSPSTGPGELFF
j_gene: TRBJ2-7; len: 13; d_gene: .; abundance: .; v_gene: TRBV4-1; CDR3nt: TGCGCCAGCAGCCACCTAGGGGGGAACGAGCAGTACTTC; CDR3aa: CASSHLGGNEQYF
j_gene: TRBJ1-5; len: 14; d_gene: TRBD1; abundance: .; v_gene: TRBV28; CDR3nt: TGTGCCAGCAGCAATCCGGGACAGGGCCAGCCCCAGCATTTT; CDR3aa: CASSNPGQGQPQHF
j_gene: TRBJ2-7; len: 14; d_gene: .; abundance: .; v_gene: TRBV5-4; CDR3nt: TGTGCCAGCAGCCCGGGACACTCCCCCTACGAGCAGTACTTC; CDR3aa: CASSPGHSPYEQYF
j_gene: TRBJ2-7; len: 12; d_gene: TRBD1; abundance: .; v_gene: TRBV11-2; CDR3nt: TGTGCCAGCAGCCCAGGGGGCTACGAGCAGTACTTC; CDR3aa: CASSPGGYEQYF
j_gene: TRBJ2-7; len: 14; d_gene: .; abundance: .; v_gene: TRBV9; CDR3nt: TGTGCCAGCAGTCAGGGGACTGGGTCCTACGAGCAGTACTTC; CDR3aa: CASSQGTGSYEQYF
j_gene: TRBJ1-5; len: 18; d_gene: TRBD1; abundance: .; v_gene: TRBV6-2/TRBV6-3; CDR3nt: TGTGCCAGCAGTTTCACCGGGACAGGGGAAGTGTTGTCTCAGCCCCAGCATTTT; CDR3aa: CASSFTGTGEVLSQPQHF
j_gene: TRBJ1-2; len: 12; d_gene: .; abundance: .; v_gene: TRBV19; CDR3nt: TGTGCCAGTAGCCTCCAGGGCTATGGCTACACCTTC; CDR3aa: CASSLQGYGYTF
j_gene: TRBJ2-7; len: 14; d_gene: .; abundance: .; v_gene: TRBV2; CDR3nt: TGTGCCAGCGGGTACGAAGGATCCGACCACGAGCAGTACTTC; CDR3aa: CASGYEGSDHEQYF
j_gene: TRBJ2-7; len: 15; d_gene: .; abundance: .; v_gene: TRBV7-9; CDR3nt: TGTGCCAGCAGCTTAGGTTGGGGACGGTCCTACGAGCAGTACTTC; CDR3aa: CASSLGWGRSYEQYF
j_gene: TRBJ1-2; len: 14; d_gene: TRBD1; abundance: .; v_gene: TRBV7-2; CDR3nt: TGTGCCAGCAGCCTGTCAGGGGGTCCCTATGGCTACACCTTC; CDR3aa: CASSLSGGPYGYTF
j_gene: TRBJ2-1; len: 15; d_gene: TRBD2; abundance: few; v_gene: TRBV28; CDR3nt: TGTGCCAGCAGTTCCGGGGGACTAGCGGGGGGTGAGCAGTTCTTC; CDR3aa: CASSSGGLAGGEQFF
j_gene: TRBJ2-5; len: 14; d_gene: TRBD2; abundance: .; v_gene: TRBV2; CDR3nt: TGTGCCAGCAGTGAAGACTTACCCCGGGGGGCCCAGTACTTC; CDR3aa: CASSEDLPRGAQYF
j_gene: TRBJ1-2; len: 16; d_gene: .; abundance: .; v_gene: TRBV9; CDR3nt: TGTGCCAGCAGCCTAGAGGGAGTCCAAGGCAGCTATGGCTACACCTTC; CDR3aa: CASSLEGVQGSYGYTF
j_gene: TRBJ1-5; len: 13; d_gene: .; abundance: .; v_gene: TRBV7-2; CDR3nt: TGTGCCAGCAGCTCCTTGGGCAATCAGCCCCAGCATTTT; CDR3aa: CASSSLGNQPQHF
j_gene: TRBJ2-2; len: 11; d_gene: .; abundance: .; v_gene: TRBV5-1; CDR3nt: TGCGCCAGCACCCTGACCGGGGAGCTGTTTTTT; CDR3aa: CASTLTGELFF
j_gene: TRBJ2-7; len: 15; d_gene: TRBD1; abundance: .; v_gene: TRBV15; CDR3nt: TGTGCCACCAGCAGACTAGGACAGGGGGCAAGCGAGCAGTACTTC; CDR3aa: CATSRLGQGASEQYF
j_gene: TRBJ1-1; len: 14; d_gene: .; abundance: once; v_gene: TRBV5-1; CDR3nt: TGCGCCAGCAGCTCCCCTGGAGGGGCGGGTGAAGCTTTCTTT; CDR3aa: CASSSPGGAGEAFF
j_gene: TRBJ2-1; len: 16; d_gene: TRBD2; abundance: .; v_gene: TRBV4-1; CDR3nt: TGCGCCAGCAGCCAAGGGTTAGCGGGCGGATACAATGAGCAGTTCTTC; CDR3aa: CASSQGLAGGYNEQFF
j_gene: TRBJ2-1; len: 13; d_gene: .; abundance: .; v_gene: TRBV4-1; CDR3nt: TGCGCCAGCAGCCCTAGCTCCTACAATGAGCAGTTCTTC; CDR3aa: CASSPSSYNEQFF